The clone carrying this T cell receptor (beta chain) was seen only a few times. Naive-designated CD8 cells lacked CD45RO, were positively enriched for CCR7, and omitted terminally differentiated effector memory CD45RA+ cells. Sequencing used immunoSEQ multiplex PCR; TCRdb keeps in-frame clones, though not all of them. Counted here are 760,000 or so clones, about 96% occurring once; the ten biggest clones make up around 0.21%. This entry belongs to a study of shared clonotypes between healthy human individuals. CDR3 length: 14 amino acids. Trimming took off 5 bases at V and 8 bases at J, with 15 bases between the two ends. CDR1 and CDR2 from the germline V gene are SEHNR and FQNEAQ (reference sequence).

The V gene is TRBV7-9, the J gene TRBJ1-4; no clear D. The receptor was derived from a man aged 25 to 40 in good health. The source material was naive CD8+ T cells sorted from blood. This chain's CDR3 is CASSILGYGEKLFF. DNA for the CDR3: TGTGCCAGCAGCATACTGGGGTACGGCGAAAAACTGTTTTTT.